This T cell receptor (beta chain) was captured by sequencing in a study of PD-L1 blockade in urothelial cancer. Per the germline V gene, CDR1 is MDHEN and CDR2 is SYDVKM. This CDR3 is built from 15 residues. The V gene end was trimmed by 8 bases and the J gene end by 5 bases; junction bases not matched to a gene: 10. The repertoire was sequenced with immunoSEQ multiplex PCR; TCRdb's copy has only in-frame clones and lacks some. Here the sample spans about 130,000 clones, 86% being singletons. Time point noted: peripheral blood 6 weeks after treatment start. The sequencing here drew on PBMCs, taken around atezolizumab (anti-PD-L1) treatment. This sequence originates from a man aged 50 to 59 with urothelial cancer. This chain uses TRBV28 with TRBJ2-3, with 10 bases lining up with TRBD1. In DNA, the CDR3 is TGTGCCAGCCGCTCCCACGGACAGGGGGTAGATACGCAGTATTTT. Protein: CASRSHGQGVDTQYF.